A selection of T cell receptor beta chains follows, all from one sample in a study of T-cell reconstitution after alpha-beta-depleted transplantation in children. MiXCR, run by TCRdb on the PCR reads, gives a single entry per CDR3 protein. The table has a few hundred thousand distinct CDR3 sequences, 9.5% to 13% seen once. The sample was peripheral blood, taken 180 days after TCRalphabeta/CD19-depleted stem cell transplant. These TCRs come from a male patient between 2 and 10 years old who had a stem cell transplant for chronic granulomatous disease, so the T cells may come from the graft donor. The conserved cysteine and the conserved F or W are not part of the CDR3 here. Each record gives: J gene, V gene, CDR3 protein.

TRBJ2-7 | TRBV6-4 | ASSEGSGSWSSYEQY
TRBJ1-1 | TRBV11-2 | ASSHRGAVAF
TRBJ1-1 | TRBV29-1 | SVEGAGANTEAF
TRBJ2-7 | TRBV30 | AWSVPERDSYEQY
TRBJ2-2 | TRBV20-1 | SAQRVAGVTGELF
TRBJ2-7 | TRBV19 | ASLPSEQY
TRBJ1-6 | TRBV7-2 | ASSLWWTEAKSPLH
TRBJ2-1 | TRBV12-3/TRBV12-4 | ASSSSGRSHNEQF
TRBJ1-3 | TRBV12-3/TRBV12-4 | ATTGTGVLRGNTIY
TRBJ2-2 | TRBV28 | ASSRGVGELF
TRBJ2-1 | TRBV7-9 | ASSVVRGITYNEQF
TRBJ1-3 | TRBV29-1 | SVRISGNTIY
TRBJ1-5 | TRBV20-1 | SASWPGSNQPQH
TRBJ2-2 | TRBV7-6 | ASSLIVWGPMITGELF
TRBJ2-1 | TRBV29-1 | SVEERLAVYNEQF
TRBJ1-5 | TRBV27 | ASSFNSNQPQH
TRBJ2-2 | TRBV6-5 | ASSYTLAGTGELF
TRBJ2-5 | TRBV6-1 | ASSLGRIGTQY
TRBJ2-4 | TRBV12-3/TRBV12-4 | ASSLGIAGVLY
TRBJ2-2 | TRBV11-3 | ASSLGRDGPNTGELF
TRBJ2-7 | TRBV29-1 | SVGSRTSGGNEQY
TRBJ2-7 | TRBV7-8 | ASSLGVLAALGEQY
TRBJ2-1 | TRBV3-1 | ASSPSGTSLGDEQF
TRBJ2-1 | TRBV20-1 | SARGAGYNEQF
TRBJ2-5 | TRBV9 | ASSVDGALQETQY
TRBJ2-7 | TRBV20-1 | SARALANAYEQY
TRBJ2-1 | TRBV7-2 | ASSSDPTRGNEQF